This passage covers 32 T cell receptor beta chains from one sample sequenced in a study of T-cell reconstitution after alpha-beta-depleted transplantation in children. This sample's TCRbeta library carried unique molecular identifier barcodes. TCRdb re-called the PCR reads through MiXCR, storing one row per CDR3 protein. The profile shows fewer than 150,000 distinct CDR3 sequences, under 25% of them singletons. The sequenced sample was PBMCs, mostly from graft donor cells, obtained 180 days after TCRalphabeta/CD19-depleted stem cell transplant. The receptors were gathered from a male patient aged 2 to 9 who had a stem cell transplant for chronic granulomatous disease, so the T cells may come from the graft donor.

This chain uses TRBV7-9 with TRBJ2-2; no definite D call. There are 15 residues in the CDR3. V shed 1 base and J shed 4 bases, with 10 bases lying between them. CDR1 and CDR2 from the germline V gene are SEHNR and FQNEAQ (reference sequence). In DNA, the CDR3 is TGTGCCAGCAGCTTAGGTTCCTGGCTCACCGGGGAGCTGTTTTTT. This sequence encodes CASSLGSWLTGELFF.

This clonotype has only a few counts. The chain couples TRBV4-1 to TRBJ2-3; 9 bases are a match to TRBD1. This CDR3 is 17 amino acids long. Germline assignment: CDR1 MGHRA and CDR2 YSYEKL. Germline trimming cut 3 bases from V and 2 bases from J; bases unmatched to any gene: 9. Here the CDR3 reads CASSQEGQGPSTDTQYF. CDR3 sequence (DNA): TGCGCCAGCAGCCAGGAAGGACAGGGGCCTTCCACAGATACGCAGTATTTT.

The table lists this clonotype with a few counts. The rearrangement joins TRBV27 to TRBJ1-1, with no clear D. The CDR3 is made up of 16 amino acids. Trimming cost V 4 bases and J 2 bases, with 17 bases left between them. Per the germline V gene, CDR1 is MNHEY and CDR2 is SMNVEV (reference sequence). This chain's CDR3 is CASSSPLREKNTEAFF. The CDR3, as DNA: TGTGCCAGCAGTTCCCCACTGAGGGAAAAAAACACTGAAGCTTTCTTT.

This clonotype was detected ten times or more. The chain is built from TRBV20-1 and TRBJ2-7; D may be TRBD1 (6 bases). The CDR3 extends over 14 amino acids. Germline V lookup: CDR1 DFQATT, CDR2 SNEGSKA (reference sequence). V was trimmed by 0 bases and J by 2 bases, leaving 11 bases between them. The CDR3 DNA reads TGCAGTGCTAGAGATTTGAGACAGGCCTACGAGCAGTACTTC. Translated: CSARDLRQAYEQYF.

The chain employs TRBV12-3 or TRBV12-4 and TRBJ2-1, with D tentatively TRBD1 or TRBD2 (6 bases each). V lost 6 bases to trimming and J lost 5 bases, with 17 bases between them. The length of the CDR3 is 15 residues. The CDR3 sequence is CASSSLGGLHNEQFF. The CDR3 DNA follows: TGTGCCAGCAGCTCCCTAGGGGGGCTTCACAATGAGCAGTTCTTC.

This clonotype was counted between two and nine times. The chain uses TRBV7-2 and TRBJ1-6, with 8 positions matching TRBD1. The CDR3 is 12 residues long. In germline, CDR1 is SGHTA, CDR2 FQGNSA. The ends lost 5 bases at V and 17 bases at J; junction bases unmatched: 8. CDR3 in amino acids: CASSLRTGPVHF. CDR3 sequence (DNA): TGTGCCAGCAGCCTCAGGACAGGGCCCGTCCACTTT.

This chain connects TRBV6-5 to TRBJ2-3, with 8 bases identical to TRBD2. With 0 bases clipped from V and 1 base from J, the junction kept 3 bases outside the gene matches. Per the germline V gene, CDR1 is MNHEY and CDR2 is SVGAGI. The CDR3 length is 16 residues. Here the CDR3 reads CASSYSAGVGTDTQYF. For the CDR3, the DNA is TGTGCCAGCAGTTACTCAGCGGGAGTAGGCACAGATACGCAGTATTTT.

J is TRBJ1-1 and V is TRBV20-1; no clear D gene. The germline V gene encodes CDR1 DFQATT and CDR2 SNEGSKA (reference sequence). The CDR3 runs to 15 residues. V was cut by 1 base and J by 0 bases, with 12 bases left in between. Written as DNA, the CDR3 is TGCAGTGCTAGAGCCCCAAGGCAGGTGAACACTGAAGCTTTCTTT. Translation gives CSARAPRQVNTEAFF.

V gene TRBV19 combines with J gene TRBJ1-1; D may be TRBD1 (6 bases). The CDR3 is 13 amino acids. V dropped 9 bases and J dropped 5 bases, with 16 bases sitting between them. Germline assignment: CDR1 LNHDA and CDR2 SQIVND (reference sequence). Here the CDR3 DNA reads TGTGCCAGCACGACAGGTTCTAAGACTGAAGCTTTCTTT. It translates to CASTTGSKTEAFF.

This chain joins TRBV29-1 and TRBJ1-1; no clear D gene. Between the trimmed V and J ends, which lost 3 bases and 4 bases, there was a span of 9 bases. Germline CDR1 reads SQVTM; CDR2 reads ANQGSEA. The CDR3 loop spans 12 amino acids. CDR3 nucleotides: TGCAGCGTTGACGGCGGTTCCACTGAAGCTTTCTTT. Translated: CSVDGGSTEAFF.

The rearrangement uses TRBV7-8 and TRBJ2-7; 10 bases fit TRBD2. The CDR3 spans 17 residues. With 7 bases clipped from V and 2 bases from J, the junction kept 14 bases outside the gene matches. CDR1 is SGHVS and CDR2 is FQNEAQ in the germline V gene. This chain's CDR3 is CASTAHQGLAPTYEQYF. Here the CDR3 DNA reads TGTGCCAGCACCGCGCACCAGGGACTAGCGCCCACCTACGAGCAGTACTTC.

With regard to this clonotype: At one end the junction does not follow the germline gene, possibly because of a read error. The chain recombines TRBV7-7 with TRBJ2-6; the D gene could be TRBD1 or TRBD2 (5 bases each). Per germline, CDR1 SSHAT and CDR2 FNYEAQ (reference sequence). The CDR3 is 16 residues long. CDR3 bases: TGTGCTAGCAGCTCGGGACGGGCCTCTGGGGCCAACGTCCTGACTTTC. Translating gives CASSSGRASGANVLTF.

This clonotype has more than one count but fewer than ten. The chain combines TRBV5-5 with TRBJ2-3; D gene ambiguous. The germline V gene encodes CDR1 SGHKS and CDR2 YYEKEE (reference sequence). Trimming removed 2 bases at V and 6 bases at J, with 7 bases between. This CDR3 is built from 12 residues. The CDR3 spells CASSFFIDTQYF. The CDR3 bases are TGTGCCAGCAGCTTTTTTATCGATACGCAGTATTTT.

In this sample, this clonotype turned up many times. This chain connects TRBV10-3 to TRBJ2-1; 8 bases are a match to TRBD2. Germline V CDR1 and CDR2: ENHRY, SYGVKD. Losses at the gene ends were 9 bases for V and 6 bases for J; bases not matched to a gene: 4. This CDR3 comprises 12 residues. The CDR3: CAIAGTSNEQFF. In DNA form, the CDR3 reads TGTGCCATTGCCGGGACTAGCAATGAGCAGTTCTTC.

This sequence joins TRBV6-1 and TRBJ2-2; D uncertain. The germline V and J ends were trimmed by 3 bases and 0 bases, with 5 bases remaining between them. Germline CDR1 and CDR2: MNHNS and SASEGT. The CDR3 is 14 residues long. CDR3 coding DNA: TGTGCCAGCAGTGAGTCGGCGAACACCGGGGAGCTGTTTTTT. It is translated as CASSESANTGELFF.

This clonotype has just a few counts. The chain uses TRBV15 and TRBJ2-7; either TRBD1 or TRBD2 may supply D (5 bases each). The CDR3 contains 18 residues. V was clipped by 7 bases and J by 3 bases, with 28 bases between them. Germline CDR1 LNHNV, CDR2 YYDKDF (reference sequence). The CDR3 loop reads CATIARGADPNWGYEQYF. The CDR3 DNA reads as TGTGCCACCATCGCCAGAGGGGCCGACCCGAATTGGGGCTACGAGCAGTACTTC.

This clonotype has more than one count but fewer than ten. The CDR3 DNA follows: TGTGCCAGCACCTGGGCCCTCGGCAGGGGCTACAATGAGCAGTTCTTC. Encoded protein: CASTWALGRGYNEQFF. The chain carries TRBV7-2 and TRBJ2-1; perhaps TRBD1 as D (6 bases). The CDR3 consists of 16 residues. V dropped 7 bases and J dropped 3 bases, with 19 bases sitting between them. CDR1 and CDR2 (germline): SGHTA, FQGNSA.

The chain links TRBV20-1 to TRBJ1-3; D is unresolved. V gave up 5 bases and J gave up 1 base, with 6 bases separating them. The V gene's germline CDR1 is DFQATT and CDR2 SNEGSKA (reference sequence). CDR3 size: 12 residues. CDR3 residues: CSAERSGNTIYF. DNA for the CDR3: TGCAGTGCTGAGAGGTCTGGAAACACCATATATTTT.

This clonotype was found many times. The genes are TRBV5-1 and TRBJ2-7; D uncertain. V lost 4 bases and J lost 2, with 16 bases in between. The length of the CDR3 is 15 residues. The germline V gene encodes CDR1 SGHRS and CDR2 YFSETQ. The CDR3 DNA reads TGCGCCAGCAGCGCGAGCGTCGGCTATGCCTACGAGCAGTACTTC. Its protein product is CASSASVGYAYEQYF.

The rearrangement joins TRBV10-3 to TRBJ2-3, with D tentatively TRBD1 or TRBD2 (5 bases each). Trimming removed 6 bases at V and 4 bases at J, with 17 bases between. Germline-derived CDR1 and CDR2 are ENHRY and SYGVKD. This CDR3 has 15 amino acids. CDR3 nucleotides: TGTGCCATCAGCCCAGACGGGACGGTTTCAGATACGCAGTATTTT. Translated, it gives CAISPDGTVSDTQYF.

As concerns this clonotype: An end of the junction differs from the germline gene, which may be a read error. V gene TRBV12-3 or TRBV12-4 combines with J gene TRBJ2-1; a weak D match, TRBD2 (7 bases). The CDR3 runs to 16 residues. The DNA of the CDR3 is TGTGCCAGCAGTTCCGATCGGGGGGCAAGGGGCAATCAGCAGTTCTTC. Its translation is CASSSDRGARGNQQFF.

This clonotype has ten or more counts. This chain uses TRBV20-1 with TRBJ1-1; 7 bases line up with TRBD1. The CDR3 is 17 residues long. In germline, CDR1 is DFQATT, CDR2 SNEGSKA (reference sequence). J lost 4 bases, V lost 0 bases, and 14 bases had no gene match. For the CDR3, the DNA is TGCAGTGCTAGAGATCCTGGGGGCAGGGGGGGCGGCACTGAAGCTTTCTTT. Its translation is CSARDPGGRGGGTEAFF.

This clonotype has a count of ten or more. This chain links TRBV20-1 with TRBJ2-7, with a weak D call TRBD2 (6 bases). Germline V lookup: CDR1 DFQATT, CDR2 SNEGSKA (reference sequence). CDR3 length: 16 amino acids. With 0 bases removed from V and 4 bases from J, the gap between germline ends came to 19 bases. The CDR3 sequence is CSARDTGEARSYEQYF. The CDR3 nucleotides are TGCAGTGCTAGAGATACGGGGGAGGCTAGATCATACGAGCAGTACTTC.

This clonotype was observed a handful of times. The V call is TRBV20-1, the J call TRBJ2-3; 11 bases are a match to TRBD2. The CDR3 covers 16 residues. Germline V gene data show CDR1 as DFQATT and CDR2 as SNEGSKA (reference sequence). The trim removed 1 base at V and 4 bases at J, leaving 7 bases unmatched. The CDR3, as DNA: TGCAGTGCTAGAGTTCAATTAGCGGGGGGGCCAGATACGCAGTATTTT. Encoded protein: CSARVQLAGGPDTQYF.

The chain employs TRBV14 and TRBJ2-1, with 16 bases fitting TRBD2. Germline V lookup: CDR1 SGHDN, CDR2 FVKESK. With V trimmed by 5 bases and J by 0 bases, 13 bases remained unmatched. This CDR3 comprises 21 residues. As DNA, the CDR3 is TGTGCCAGCAGCTCGTACGGACCGGGACTAGCGGGAGGGAGCTCCTACAATGAGCAGTTCTTC. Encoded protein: CASSSYGPGLAGGSSYNEQFF. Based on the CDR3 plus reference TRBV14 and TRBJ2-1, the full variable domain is EAGVTQFPSHSVIEKGQTVTLRCDPISGHDNLYWYRRVMGKEIKFLLHFVKESKQDESGMPNNRFLAERTGGTYSTLKVQPAELEDSGVYFCASSSYGPGLAGGSSYNEQFFGPGTRLTVL.

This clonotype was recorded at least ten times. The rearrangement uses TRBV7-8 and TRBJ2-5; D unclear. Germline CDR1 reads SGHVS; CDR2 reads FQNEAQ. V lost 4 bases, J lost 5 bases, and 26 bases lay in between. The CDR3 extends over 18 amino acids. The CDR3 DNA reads TGTGCCAGCAGCTCGTTAAAACTGAAGTGGTGGCACAAGGAGACCCAGTACTTC. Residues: CASSSLKLKWWHKETQYF.

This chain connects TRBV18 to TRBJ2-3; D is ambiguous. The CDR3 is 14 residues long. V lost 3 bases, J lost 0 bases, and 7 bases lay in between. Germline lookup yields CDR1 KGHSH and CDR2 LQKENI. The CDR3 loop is CASSPVASTDTQYF. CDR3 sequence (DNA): TGTGCCAGCTCACCCGTGGCTAGCACAGATACGCAGTATTTT.

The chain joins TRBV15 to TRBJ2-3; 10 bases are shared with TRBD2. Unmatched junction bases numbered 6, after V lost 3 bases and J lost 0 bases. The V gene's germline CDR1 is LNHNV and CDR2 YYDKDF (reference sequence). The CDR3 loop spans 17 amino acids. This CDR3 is CATSSWGLATSTDTQYF. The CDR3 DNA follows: TGTGCCACCAGCAGCTGGGGACTAGCGACTAGCACAGATACGCAGTATTTT. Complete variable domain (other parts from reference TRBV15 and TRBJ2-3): DAMVIQNPRYQVTQFGKPVTLSCSQTLNHNVMYWYQQKSSQAPKLLFHYYDKDFNNEADTPDNFQSRRPNTSFCFLDIRSPGLGDTAMYLCATSSWGLATSTDTQYFGPGTRLTVL.

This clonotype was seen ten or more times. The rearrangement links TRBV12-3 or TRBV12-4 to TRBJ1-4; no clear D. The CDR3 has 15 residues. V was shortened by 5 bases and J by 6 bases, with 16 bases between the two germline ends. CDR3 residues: CASSTSGPGDEKLFF. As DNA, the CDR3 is TGTGCCAGCAGTACGTCAGGTCCGGGAGATGAAAAACTGTTTTTT.

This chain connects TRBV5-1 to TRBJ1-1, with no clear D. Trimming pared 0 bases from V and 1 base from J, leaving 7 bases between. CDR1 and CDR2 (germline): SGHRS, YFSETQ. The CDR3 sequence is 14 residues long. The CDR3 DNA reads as TGCGCCAGCAGCTTGGAGCTAGAGAACACTGAAGCTTTCTTT. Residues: CASSLELENTEAFF.

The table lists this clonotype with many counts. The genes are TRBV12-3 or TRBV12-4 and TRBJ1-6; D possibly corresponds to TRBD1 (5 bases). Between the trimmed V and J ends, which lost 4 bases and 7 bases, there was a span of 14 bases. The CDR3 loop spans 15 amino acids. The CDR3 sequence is CASSSRAGWNSPLHF. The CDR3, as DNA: TGTGCCAGCAGTTCCCGTGCAGGGTGGAATTCACCCCTCCACTTT.

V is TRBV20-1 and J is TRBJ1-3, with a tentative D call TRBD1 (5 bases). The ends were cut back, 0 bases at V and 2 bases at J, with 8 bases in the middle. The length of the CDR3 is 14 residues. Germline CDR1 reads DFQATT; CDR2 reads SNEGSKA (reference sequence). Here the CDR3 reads CSARDPGPGNTIYF. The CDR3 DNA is TGCAGTGCTAGAGATCCGGGACCTGGAAACACCATATATTTT.